This T cell receptor beta chain was recorded in a study of blood T cell repertoires in COVID-19. Across the whole study: Acute and convalescent COVID-19 specimens originated in the United States, Italy and Spain. Nucleic acid was either cDNA or gDNA, and it came from T cells, B-cell-depleted T cells, or PBMCs.

CDR1 SGHTA and CDR2 FQGNSA come from the germline V gene. This CDR3 contains 16 residues. The V end lost 5 bases, the J end lost 12 bases, and 26 bases lay between the germline ends. Authors' processing steps: How many nucleated cells were present was estimated from reference gene primer amplification. The repertoire was sequenced with immunoSEQ multiplex PCR; TCRdb's copy has only in-frame clones and lacks some. The D gene and trimming were derived from the DNA, and the V and J assignments and clone size from that table. The repertoire includes fewer than 70,000 clones, roughly 91% of them detected once, and over 7.5% sits in the top ten.

The chain uses TRBV7-2 and TRBJ2-1, with D possibly matching TRBD2 (6 bases). The clonotype was recovered from a man aged 45 to 65 with active COVID-19. Sequencing was performed on peripheral blood. CDR3 in DNA: TGTGCCAGCAGCCCTCGGGCCGCGGGACCCAATGTCGCGCAGTTCTTC. As protein: CASSPRAAGPNVAQFF.